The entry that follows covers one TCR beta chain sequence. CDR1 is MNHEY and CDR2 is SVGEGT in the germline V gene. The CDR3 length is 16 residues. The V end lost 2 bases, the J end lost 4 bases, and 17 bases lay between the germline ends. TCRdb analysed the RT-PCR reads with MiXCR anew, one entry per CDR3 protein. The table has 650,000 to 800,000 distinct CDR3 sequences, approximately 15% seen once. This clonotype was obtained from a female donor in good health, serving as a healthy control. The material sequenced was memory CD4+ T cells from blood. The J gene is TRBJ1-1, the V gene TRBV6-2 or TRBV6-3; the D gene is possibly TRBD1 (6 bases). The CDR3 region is CASSYGPGAKGTEAFF. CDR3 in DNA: TGTGCCAGCAGTTACGGTCCGGGGGCAAAGGGCACTGAAGCTTTCTTT.